This entry describes one T cell receptor beta chain. Tumour samples came from separate, distinct regions of the hepatocellular carcinoma nodule. V gave up 6 bases and J gave up 10 bases; unmatched junction bases: 9. CDR3 length: 15 residues. CDR1 MDHEN and CDR2 SYDVKM come from the germline V gene. The record originates from a study of intratumoral heterogeneity in liver cancer. Sequencing was performed with immunoSEQ multiplex PCR; in TCRdb, only in-frame clones are kept and a portion is missing. Of over 5,000 clones in the sample, 55% are singletons; the top ten hold 11% to 15%. This chain connects TRBV28 to TRBJ1-6; 10 positions agree with TRBD1. The TCR comes from a man between 65 and 80 years old with hepatocellular carcinoma. The sample in question was tumor tissue, obtained before any cancer treatment. The CDR3 nucleotides read TGTGCCAGCAGGTCGTCCGGGACAGGGGAATCACCCCTCCACTTT. As protein: CASRSSGTGESPLHF. Variable domain in full (rest from reference TRBV28 and TRBJ1-6): DVKVTQSSRYLVKRTGEKVFLECVQDMDHENMFWYRQDPGLGLRLIYFSYDVKMKEKGDIPEGYSVSREKKERFSLILESASTNQTSMYLCASRSSGTGESPLHFGNGTRLTVT.